This entry is about one TCR beta chain. No antigen is known for it. Trimming stripped 0 bases from V and 4 bases from J, with 20 bases between. The CDR3 extends over 18 amino acids. The germline V gene has CDR1 MNHEY and CDR2 SVGEGT. Through a sample-barcoded 5' primer and a J-beta primer mix, a second PCR was run for roughly 6 to 12 cycles. Template switching added a 12-random-nucleotide identifier to every cDNA molecule. MiXCR was run by TCRdb on the 5' RACE reads, yielding one entry per CDR3 protein. The sample gives just under 750,000 distinct CDR3 sequences, about a fifth of which show up once; approximately 20% is in the top ten. This sample is drawn from a study of blood T cells in healthy people across ages. Study-wide findings and caveats: From one million sequenced T cells, diversity estimates were lower bounds.

The TCR comes from a man between 70 and 80 years old in good health. The J gene is TRBJ2-3, the V gene TRBV6-2 or TRBV6-3; D is perhaps TRBD2 (5 bases). Input material: blood. CDR3 nucleotides: TGTGCCAGCAGTTACTCCCCCTCCTGGGAGACGAACGCAGATACGCAGTATTTT. This sequence encodes CASSYSPSWETNADTQYF.